This is a list of T cell receptor beta chains from one sample in a study of cytomegalovirus exposure and HLA in healthy donors. Profiled with immunoSEQ multiplex PCR; TCRdb holds only in-frame clones, not every one. The sample gives about 120,000 clones, approximately 75% of which show up once; around 3.7% is in the top ten. The sequencing input was PBMCs. All receptors come from a man under 40 in good health and CMV-seronegative. Both conserved end residues are part of each CDR3. Each record gives: V gene, clone size, D gene, J gene, CDR3 length, CDR3 DNA, CDR3 protein. The D gene is left open where the match is weak. Rows may omit the clone size; those that give it use once, few, many or a size class.

TRBV2	.	.	TRBJ2-1	11	TGTGCCAGCAGGATGGGCCTTGAGCAGTTCTTC	CASRMGLEQFF
TRBV10-1	.	TRBD2	TRBJ2-5	15	TGCGCCAGCAGTGAAATGCGGGGGTCTCAAGAGACCCAGTACTTC	CASSEMRGSQETQYF
TRBV27	.	.	TRBJ1-2	15	TGTGCCAGCAGTTTATCGGGGGCAGGGTGGGTTGGCTACACCTTC	CASSLSGAGWVGYTF
TRBV11-2	few	.	TRBJ2-2	14	TGTGCCAGCAGATATAACTTGAACACCGGGGAGCTGTTTTTT	CASRYNLNTGELFF
TRBV4-1	.	.	TRBJ1-2	17	TGCGCCAGCAGCCAAGATCCCCTGCAGGCCTCCTGGTATGGCTACACCTTC	CASSQDPLQASWYGYTF
TRBV27	.	.	TRBJ2-2	15	TGTGCCAGCAGTTGGGGGGTAGCGAACACCGGGGAGCTGTTTTTT	CASSWGVANTGELFF
TRBV29-1	.	TRBD1	TRBJ2-7	17	TGCAGCGTTGAGGACAAGACCGGGACAGGGTATTCCTACGAGCAGTACTTC	CSVEDKTGTGYSYEQYF
TRBV7-3	.	TRBD1	TRBJ1-2	13	TGTGCCAGCAGCTTTGGACAGGTCTATGGCTACACCTTC	CASSFGQVYGYTF
TRBV7-9	few	.	TRBJ2-5	16	TGTGCCAGCAGCCCCCTCCGGACTCCGTACCAAGAGACCCAGTACTTC	CASSPLRTPYQETQYF
TRBV7-9	few	.	TRBJ2-3	15	TGTGCCAGCAGCTCGCAGGGCAAGGGCACAGATACGCAGTATTTT	CASSSQGKGTDTQYF
TRBV4-1	.	.	TRBJ2-5	15	TGCGCCAGCAGCCAAGAAGTAACAGCCCAAGAGACCCAGTACTTC	CASSQEVTAQETQYF
TRBV27	.	TRBD2	TRBJ2-1	16	TGTGCCAGCAGTCCCCCCCATAGCGGGGGCTACAATGAGCAGTTCTTC	CASSPPHSGGYNEQFF
TRBV28	.	.	TRBJ1-1	13	TGTGCCAGCAGTCCAACGATGAGCACTGAAGCTTTCTTT	CASSPTMSTEAFF
TRBV7-9	.	.	TRBJ1-2	17	TGTTCCAGCAGCTTAGTTCGGGGGGCTCGCACTAACTATGGCTACACCTTC	CSSSLVRGARTNYGYTF